The text below deals with one T cell receptor beta chain. Antigen: not known. The CDR3 loop spans 15 amino acids. In germline, CDR1 is SGHNT, CDR2 YYREEE (reference sequence). V shed 2 bases and J 6 bases; nucleotides not matched to a gene: 8. Profiled with immunoSEQ multiplex PCR; TCRdb holds only in-frame clones, not every one. The top ten hold around 25% of the sample, which has 60,000 or so clones, roughly 84% seen once. The record originates from a study of OX40 agonist ivuxolimab in advanced cancers. Study observations and caveats: Clonal expansion in partial responders at 0.1-3.0 mg/kg ranked among the lowest.

Sequencing was performed on CD4+ or CD8+ T cells sorted from blood, taken in a trial of the OX40 agonist ivuxolimab. The sequence was obtained from an adult with an advanced solid tumor such as melanoma, head and neck, liver or kidney cancer. V usage is TRBV5-4 and J usage is TRBJ2-3; 8 positions match TRBD2. The CDR3 DNA sequence: TGTGCCAGCAGCTTAGGGCTAGCGGGTTTGGATACGCAGTATTTT. It yields the protein CASSLGLAGLDTQYF.